This paragraph covers one T cell receptor beta chain sequence. Its antigen is as yet unknown. This sample also contains other DNA sequences that code for the same CDR3. The data were taken from a study of beta chain features in type 1 diabetes. Study observations and caveats: In every one of the four CD4+ subsets, TCRB CDR3s were moderately but significantly shorter in Type 1 diabetes patients.

Every bit of the isolated RNA underwent reverse transcription, so sequencing read expressed TCRB transcripts. Clones were sequenced by immunoSEQ multiplex PCR, and TCRdb holds only the in-frame ones, with some missing. The sample includes hundreds of thousands of clones, less than 20% of them seen just once. This CDR3 has 16 amino acids. The germline CDR1 and CDR2 sequences are SGHAT and FQNNGV. V gave up 4 bases and J gave up 1 base; unmatched junction bases: 3. This sequence originates from a young man in good health. The J gene is TRBJ2-2, the V gene TRBV11-2; 10 nucleotides match TRBD2. Sequencing used naive CD4+ T cells from blood. As DNA, the CDR3 is TGTGCCAGCAGCTCCCGACTAGCGGGGAACACCGGGGAGCTGTTTTTT. This translates into CASSSRLAGNTGELFF.